These 20 T cell receptor beta chains were all obtained from the same sample, sequenced in a study of response to subunit inactivated influenza vaccine. MiXCR, applied by TCRdb to the RT-PCR reads, yields one record per CDR3 protein. The sample contains about 650,000 distinct CDR3 sequences, around 13% of which appear only once. The sample consisted of PBMCs from blood, taken around two weeks before vaccination. These receptor sequences come from a man aged 45-65 years who received an inactivated influenza vaccine.

J is TRBJ2-2 and V is TRBV12-3 or TRBV12-4, with 12 bases lining up with TRBD2. This CDR3 is built from 14 residues. J lost 6 bases, V lost 6 bases, and 2 bases had no gene match. CDR3 sequence (DNA): TGTGCCAGCAGCCCTAGCGGGAGGGCCGGGGAGCTGTTTTTT. It codes for CASSPSGRAGELFF.

The V and J genes are TRBV7-8 and TRBJ2-7; 7 bases are shared with TRBD2. The length of the CDR3 is 14 residues. V shed 4 bases, J shed 5 bases, and the junction held 8 bases outside the gene matches. Germline V gives CDR1 SGHVS, CDR2 FQNEAQ. Written as DNA, the CDR3 is TGTGCCAGCAGCTCCGGGGGGTTAGGAGACGAGCAGTACTTC. It yields the protein CASSSGGLGDEQYF.

This clonotype was recorded a few times. The gene calls are TRBV4-3 and TRBJ2-7, with 9 nucleotides matching TRBD1. Trimming at V came to 1 base and at J to 2 bases, leaving 6 bases not matched to a gene. The CDR3 loop spans 16 amino acids. The germline gives CDR1 LGHNA, CDR2 YSLEER. Here the CDR3 DNA reads TGCGCCAGCAGCCAAGGAGCGGGACAGGGAGCCTACGAGCAGTACTTC. Translation gives CASSQGAGQGAYEQYF.

The genes are TRBV7-2 and TRBJ1-3, with D maybe TRBD1 (5 bases). Germline-derived CDR1 and CDR2 are SGHTA and FQGNSA. Trimming took off 2 bases at V and 0 bases at J, with 8 bases between the two ends. The CDR3 is 15 amino acids. CDR3 sequence reads: CASSLTDTSGNTIYF. CDR3 DNA sequence: TGTGCCAGCAGCTTAACGGACACCTCTGGAAACACCATATATTTT.

This sequence joins TRBV4-3 and TRBJ2-2; perhaps TRBD2 as D (5 bases). V lost 0 bases to trimming and J lost 5 bases, with 10 bases between them. This CDR3 is 15 amino acids long. Germline V gives CDR1 LGHNA, CDR2 YSLEER. As DNA, the CDR3 is TGCGCCAGCAGCCAAGAATTCTCGGGGACCGGGGAGCTGTTTTTT. It specifies CASSQEFSGTGELFF.

This clonotype was counted at least ten times. The chain has TRBV29-1 and TRBJ2-1; the D gene is possibly TRBD2 (5 bases). The CDR3 runs 16 residues. Trimming stripped 0 bases from V and 4 bases from J, with 16 bases between. Germline V gene lookup returns CDR1 SQVTM and CDR2 ANQGSEA. The CDR3 nucleotides are TGCAGCGTTGAAGATTTTGGAGGAGTACTGTACAATGAGCAGTTCTTC. It yields the protein CSVEDFGGVLYNEQFF.

This clonotype was recorded a few times. This rearrangement joins TRBV3-1 to TRBJ2-1; D gene unclear. Germline assignment: CDR1 LGHDT and CDR2 YNNKEL (reference sequence). V shed 1 base and J shed 6 bases, with 7 bases lying between them. This CDR3 region has 13 residues. As DNA, the CDR3 is TGTGCCAGCAGCCAAGTTTATCCCAATGAGCAGTTCTTC. Translation gives CASSQVYPNEQFF.

The chain joins TRBV20-1 to TRBJ1-6, with TRBD1 matching over 9 bases. V trimming: 1 base; J trimming: 8 bases; junction bases outside the gene matches: 24. The CDR3 consists of 21 residues. Germline loops: CDR1 DFQATT, CDR2 SNEGSKA (reference sequence). CDR3 DNA sequence: TGCAGTGCTAGAGGAACTCCGGTACAGGGGGCAATAAGGAGATTAGATTCACCCCTCCACTTT. This codes for CSARGTPVQGAIRRLDSPLHF.

The table lists this clonotype with many counts. The V and J genes are TRBV4-1 and TRBJ1-1; 7 bases agree with TRBD1. Germline CDR1 reads MGHRA; CDR2 reads YSYEKL. This CDR3 has 14 residues. Losses at the gene ends were 1 base for V and 7 bases for J; bases not matched to a gene: 6. CDR3 DNA sequence: TGCGCCAGCAGCCAAGTACTCCAGGGGGGTGAAGCTTTCTTT. As protein: CASSQVLQGGEAFF.

There are a few counts of this clonotype. The chain couples TRBV7-2 to TRBJ2-1, with 13 bases lining up with TRBD2. This CDR3 is 19 amino acids long. CDR1 SGHTA and CDR2 FQGNSA come from the germline V gene. V trimming: 2 bases; J trimming: 10 bases; junction bases outside the gene matches: 17. This CDR3 is CASSLPGLAGSPRSREQFF. The CDR3 bases are TGTGCCAGCAGCTTACCGGGACTAGCGGGAAGCCCCCGCTCAAGGGAGCAGTTCTTC. Filled out from reference TRBV7-2 and TRBJ2-1, the complete variable domain reads GAGVSQSPSNKVTEKGKDVELRCDPISGHTALYWYRQSLGQGLEFLIYFQGNSAPDKSGLPSDRFSAERTGGSVSTLTIQRTQQEDSAVYLCASSLPGLAGSPRSREQFFGPGTRLTVL.

This clonotype showed up just a few times. The J gene is TRBJ1-3, the V gene TRBV28, with D uncertain. There are 15 residues in the CDR3. Trimming took 7 bases from V and 1 from J, leaving 14 bases between them. Germline V gene sequence: CDR1 MDHEN, CDR2 SYDVKM. The CDR3 DNA follows: TGTGCCAGCAAAGCCCTTCCTGGATCTGGAAACACCATATATTTT. This encodes CASKALPGSGNTIYF.

This clonotype was recorded a few times. The chain has TRBV3-1 and TRBJ1-3; possible D gene TRBD1, 6 bases. CDR3 length: 17 residues. V was cut by 4 bases and J by 0 bases, with 16 bases left in between. Looked up from germline, CDR1 is LGHDT and CDR2 is YNNKEL (reference sequence). The CDR3 region has the DNA TGTGCCAGCAGCCGCGGACAGATCCTCCTCTCTGGAAACACCATATATTTT. This gives the protein CASSRGQILLSGNTIYF.

This clonotype turned up a few times. This sequence joins TRBV2 and TRBJ1-5; TRBD1 matches at 7 bases. The CDR3 loop spans 14 amino acids. Germline V lookup: CDR1 SNHLY, CDR2 FYNNEI. V shed 5 bases, J shed 2 bases, and the junction held 3 bases outside the gene matches. CDR3 loop: CASSQDRRNQPQHF. DNA of the CDR3: TGTGCCAGCAGTCAGGACAGGCGCAATCAGCCCCAGCATTTT.

This clonotype was found a few times. The chain carries TRBV25-1 and TRBJ2-7, with 7 bases identical to TRBD1. CDR3 length equals 12 residues. V was pared by 7 bases and J by 2 bases, with 2 bases of the junction left unmatched. The germline V gene encodes CDR1 MGHDK and CDR2 SYGVNS. The CDR3 region has the DNA TGTGCCAGCACAGGACAGGCCTACGAGCAGTACTTC. It specifies CASTGQAYEQYF.

The chain couples TRBV7-2 to TRBJ2-7; D is possibly TRBD1 (6 bases). Deletions cut 2 bases from V and 3 bases from J, with 11 bases between. This CDR3 spans 14 amino acids. Germline V gene data show CDR1 as SGHTA and CDR2 as FQGNSA. CDR3 loop: CASSLNRASYEQYF. As DNA, the CDR3 is TGTGCCAGCAGCTTAAACAGGGCAAGCTACGAGCAGTACTTC.

The chain links TRBV10-3 to TRBJ2-5; D is ambiguous. The CDR3 covers 15 residues. Germline CDR1 ENHRY, CDR2 SYGVKD. V dropped 5 bases and J dropped 1 base, with 14 bases sitting between them. CDR3 DNA: TGTGCCATCAGTTCAGTGCTATCCGCCCAAGAGACCCAGTACTTC. It translates to CAISSVLSAQETQYF.

In its sample, this clonotype was seen many times. The rearrangement links TRBV2 to TRBJ2-1; 11 bases fit TRBD2. V gave up 5 bases and J gave up 9 bases; unmatched junction bases: 6. CDR3 length: 14 residues. Per the germline V gene, CDR1 is SNHLY and CDR2 is FYNNEI. CDR3 in DNA: TGTGCCAGCAGTCAACTAGCGGGAGCGGCTGAGCAGTTCTTC. Translation: CASSQLAGAAEQFF. Full variable domain (remainder filled in from reference TRBV2 and TRBJ2-1): EPEVTQTPSHQVTQMGQEVILRCVPISNHLYFYWYRQILGQKVEFLVSFYNNEISEKSEIFDDQFSVERPDGSNFTLKIRSTKLEDSAMYFCASSQLAGAAEQFFGPGTRLTVL.

The rearrangement links TRBV6-5 to TRBJ1-4; 7 positions agree with TRBD1. V gave up 2 bases and J gave up 8 bases; unmatched junction bases: 5. Germline lookup yields CDR1 MNHEY and CDR2 SVGAGI. The CDR3 consists of 14 residues. CDR3 sequence: CASSYRDSREKLFF. CDR3 nucleotide sequence: TGTGCCAGCAGTTACCGGGACAGCCGCGAAAAACTGTTTTTT.

This clonotype has just a few counts. The J gene is TRBJ2-2, the V gene TRBV6-1; perhaps TRBD1 as D (6 bases). The CDR3 sequence is 14 residues long. In germline, CDR1 is MNHNS, CDR2 SASEGT. The V and J ends lost 6 bases and 3 bases respectively, with 11 bases between them. As DNA, the CDR3 is TGTGCCAGCAGCACAGGGATCTACACCGGGGAGCTGTTTTTT. This gives the protein CASSTGIYTGELFF.

The chain links TRBV25-1 to TRBJ1-3; TRBD1 is a possible D gene (6 bases). CDR1 MGHDK and CDR2 SYGVNS come from the germline V gene. The CDR3 has 14 amino acids. Trimming left V 3 bases short and J 9 bases short, with 15 bases between. CDR3 coding DNA: TGTGCCAGCAGTGACCCAAAAGACAGGCCCACCATATATTTT. Translating it yields CASSDPKDRPTIYF.